The 24 T cell receptor beta chains below all came from one sample that was sequenced in a study of metastatic and nonmetastatic thyroid tumors. All patients were untreated before thyroid surgery. MiXCR reprocessed the PCR reads for TCRdb. The sample records roughly 19,000 clones, more than 20% being singletons. The sample taken for sequencing was tumor tissue. These receptors were collected from a female donor with papillary thyroid cancer or a benign thyroid nodule (not recorded which). Some clones in this sample may be carry-over from other donors' samples.

In its sample, this clone was seen many times. V is TRBV19 and J is TRBJ2-1; 14 bases are a match to TRBD2. V was clipped by 5 bases and J by 2 bases; unmatched bases: 5. CDR1 and CDR2 (germline): LNHDA, SQIVND (reference sequence). The CDR3 has 17 residues. The CDR3 loop reads CASSPRLAGGPYNEQFF. CDR3 sequence (DNA): TGTGCCAGTAGTCCGAGACTAGCGGGAGGGCCCTACAATGAGCAGTTCTTC.

This rearrangement joins TRBV18 to TRBJ2-7; the D is unclear. Looked up from germline, CDR1 is KGHSH and CDR2 is LQKENI. This CDR3 spans 14 amino acids. V lost 2 bases, J lost 3 bases, and 11 bases lay in between. CDR3 nucleotides: TGTGCCAGCTCACCAGCTGCCGATATCTACGAGCAGTACTTC. Encoded protein: CASSPAADIYEQYF.

Sample share makes this clone medium-sized. The chain has TRBV28 and TRBJ2-1, with a weak D call TRBD2 (6 bases). The germline V gene encodes CDR1 MDHEN and CDR2 SYDVKM. Trimming stripped 3 bases from V and 6 bases from J, with 12 bases between. The CDR3 is 14 residues long. Here the CDR3 DNA reads TGTGCCAGCAGTTTTCGGGGGACTTTCAATGAGCAGTTCTTC. It yields the protein CASSFRGTFNEQFF.

This clone was found once. V and J are TRBV11-2 and TRBJ2-2; TRBD2 matches at 7 bases. The CDR3 contains 16 residues. V trimming: 3 bases; J trimming: 14 bases; junction bases outside the gene matches: 18. Germline V CDR1 and CDR2: SGHAT, FQNNGV. The CDR3 sequence is CASSFWRSGNTVDLFF. CDR3 bases: TGTGCCAGCAGCTTCTGGCGGAGCGGGAACACCGTGGATCTGTTTTTT.

This clone has more than one count but fewer than ten. This same CDR3 is encoded by further DNA sequences in the sample. CDR3 bases: TGTGCCAGTAGTGGATTGACAGGGGCCGGGGAGCTGTTTTTT. Translating gives CASSGLTGAGELFF. The chain links TRBV19 to TRBJ2-2; 8 nucleotides align to TRBD1. This CDR3 has 14 amino acids. The germline V gene has CDR1 LNHDA and CDR2 SQIVND (reference sequence). The trim removed 5 bases at V and 6 bases at J, leaving 5 bases unmatched.

This clone turned up a few times. This chain joins TRBV9 and TRBJ2-3, with 10 bases lining up with TRBD1. Per germline, CDR1 SGDLS and CDR2 YYNGEE. The V segment lost 0 bases and the J segment 4 bases; nucleotides outside the gene matches: 2. The CDR3 covers 15 residues. The CDR3, as DNA: TGTGCCAGCAGCGTAGAGGGACAGGGGCCAGATACGCAGTATTTT. Amino acids: CASSVEGQGPDTQYF.

The chain has TRBV6-1 and TRBJ1-3; D gene unclear. The germline V gene has CDR1 MNHNS and CDR2 SASEGT. V dropped 6 bases and J dropped 1 base, with 19 bases sitting between them. This CDR3 is 17 amino acids long. This CDR3 reads CASSLVPYAGSGNTIYF. In DNA form, the CDR3 reads TGTGCCAGCAGCCTCGTCCCCTACGCTGGGTCTGGAAACACCATATATTTT.

The V gene is TRBV7-2, the J gene TRBJ2-7, with 11 bases lining up with TRBD2. Unmatched junction bases numbered 8, after V lost 1 base and J lost 0 bases. The CDR3 totals 18 residues. Germline V gene lookup returns CDR1 SGHTA and CDR2 FQGNSA. In DNA, the CDR3 is TGTGCCAGCAGCTTAGTGCCTATAGCGGGAGGGATCTCCTACGAGCAGTACTTC. Translating gives CASSLVPIAGGISYEQYF. The full variable domain, completed using reference TRBV7-2 and TRBJ2-7, is GAGVSQSPSNKVTEKGKDVELRCDPISGHTALYWYRQSLGQGLEFLIYFQGNSAPDKSGLPSDRFSAERTGGSVSTLTIQRTQQEDSAVYLCASSLVPIAGGISYEQYFGPGTRLTVT.

This rearrangement joins TRBV30 to TRBJ2-1; 10 bases match TRBD1. V lost 6 bases to trimming and J lost 8 bases; unmatched junction nucleotides: 4. This CDR3 contains 12 residues. Germline loops: CDR1 GTSNPN, CDR2 SVGIG (reference sequence). CDR3 in amino acids: CACGQGVHEQFF. The CDR3 region has the DNA TGTGCCTGTGGACAGGGGGTTCATGAGCAGTTCTTC.

This rearrangement joins TRBV4-1 to TRBJ2-7, with 7 bases matching TRBD1. Per the germline V gene, CDR1 is MGHRA and CDR2 is YSYEKL. The V gene end was trimmed by 4 bases and the J gene end by 13 bases; junction bases not matched to a gene: 13. The CDR3 runs to 13 residues. For the CDR3, the DNA is TGCGCCAGCAGCCTGGGACAGTCTCGGGACCATTACTTC. Translation gives CASSLGQSRDHYF.

This clone was observed a handful of times. The chain joins TRBV6-1 to TRBJ2-7; D possibly matches TRBD1 or TRBD2 (5 bases each). The V gene lost 7 bases and the J gene lost 0 bases, with 13 bases spanning the gap. The V gene's germline CDR1 is MNHNS and CDR2 SASEGT. The CDR3 runs 14 residues. DNA of the CDR3: TGTGCCAGCATATGGGGGATCAGCTCCTACGAGCAGTACTTC. This encodes CASIWGISSYEQYF.

The V and J genes are TRBV30 and TRBJ2-5; D ambiguous. This CDR3 is built from 12 residues. CDR1 and CDR2 from the germline V gene are GTSNPN and SVGIG (reference sequence). Trimming pared 2 bases from V and 7 bases from J, leaving 11 bases between. CDR3 protein: CAWSTTKGTQYF. CDR3 sequence (DNA): TGTGCCTGGAGTACAACTAAAGGGACCCAGTACTTC.

With regard to this clone: A read error may account for a junction end that differs from germline. J is TRBJ1-2 and V is TRBV3-1; possible D gene TRBD1, 6 bases. Germline V gene lookup returns CDR1 LGHDT and CDR2 YNNKEL (reference sequence). CDR3 size: 16 residues. The CDR3 spells CAISHGRGGGAGGHTF. The CDR3 DNA reads TGTGCCATCAGCCACGGCCGAGGGGGGGGCGCAGGTGGCCACACCTTC.

This clone was picked up a small number of times. This chain uses TRBV13 with TRBJ2-1; D is perhaps TRBD2 (6 bases). Trimming took off 2 bases at V and 0 bases at J, with 17 bases between the two ends. This CDR3 comprises 18 residues. The germline V gene has CDR1 PRHDT and CDR2 FYEKMQ (reference sequence). CDR3 nucleotide sequence: TGTGCCAGCAGCTTAAGGGGCGGCGGGGCCAGCTCCTACAATGAGCAGTTCTTC. Protein: CASSLRGGGASSYNEQFF.

This clone ranks as medium-sized. This chain links TRBV30 with TRBJ1-2, with D unclear. Between the trimmed V and J ends, which lost 3 bases and 8 bases, there was a span of 10 bases. This CDR3 region has 11 residues. Germline V gives CDR1 GTSNPN, CDR2 SVGIG (reference sequence). The DNA of the CDR3 is TGTGCCTGGAGGGAAGTAAGAGGCTACACCTTC. It specifies CAWREVRGYTF.

Only a few counts were recorded for this clone. J is TRBJ2-3 and V is TRBV6-1; possible D gene TRBD1, 5 bases. The CDR3 length is 14 residues. V shed 7 bases and J shed 1 base, with 12 bases lying between them. Germline V gives CDR1 MNHNS, CDR2 SASEGT. The CDR3 nucleotides are TGTGCCAGCAACCCTTCCAGGGGCACAGATACGCAGTATTTT. This encodes CASNPSRGTDTQYF.

This chain connects TRBV16 to TRBJ2-7, with 10 positions matching TRBD2. Germline-derived CDR1 and CDR2 are KGHSY and FQNENV. The CDR3 has 16 amino acids. The ends lost 0 bases at V and 4 bases at J; junction bases unmatched: 6. CDR3 bases: TGTGCCAGCAGCCAATCGCAAGCGGGAGGGTATTACGAGCAGTACTTC. Its translation is CASSQSQAGGYYEQYF.

The V gene is TRBV5-1, the J gene TRBJ2-7, with 7 bases lining up with TRBD1. V trimming: 2 bases; J trimming: 5 bases; junction bases outside the gene matches: 1. The length of the CDR3 is 12 residues. Germline V CDR1 and CDR2: SGHRS, YFSETQ. The CDR3 sequence: CASSFDRDEQYF. CDR3 bases: TGCGCCAGCAGCTTCGACAGGGACGAGCAGTACTTC.

A word on this clone: One end of the junction does not line up with germline, which may come from a read error. J is TRBJ2-1 and V is TRBV19; 7 nucleotides line up with TRBD2. Germline-derived CDR1 and CDR2 are LNHDA and SQIVND (reference sequence). There are 14 residues in the CDR3. The CDR3 spells CGSTIRGGGNEQFF. The CDR3 bases are TGTGGCAGTACTATTAGGGGCGGGGGTAATGAGCAGTTCTTC.

This clone was detected many times. J is TRBJ2-3 and V is TRBV2; 10 positions match TRBD2. V lost 6 bases and J lost 5; bases outside the gene matches: 8. Looked up from germline, CDR1 is SNHLY and CDR2 is FYNNEI. CDR3 length: 15 amino acids. The CDR3 DNA reads TGTGCCAGCAGCGTTAGCGGGAGGAGTGGAGATACGCAGTATTTT. The encoded protein is CASSVSGRSGDTQYF.

Judged by abundance, this clone is medium-sized (0.01 to 0.1%). The rearrangement uses TRBV30 and TRBJ2-7, with 7 bases matching TRBD2. Trimming cost V 4 bases and J 6 bases; bases outside gene matches: 6. This CDR3 comprises 12 residues. Germline V gene data show CDR1 as GTSNPN and CDR2 as SVGIG (reference sequence). This CDR3 reads CAWNGGRGEQYF. DNA of the CDR3: TGTGCCTGGAACGGGGGGAGGGGCGAGCAGTACTTC.

In regard to this clone: A read error is possible here, since a much larger clone lies one base away. Other DNA sequences within the sample encode an identical CDR3. The genes are TRBV6-4 and TRBJ2-2, with 7 bases aligning to TRBD2. Germline loops: CDR1 MRHNA, CDR2 SNTAGT. The V and J ends lost 0 bases and 17 bases, in that order; junction bases with no gene match: 18. The CDR3 is made up of 16 amino acids. The chain's CDR3 is CASSDSRAGDTGEPFF. The CDR3 bases are TGTGCCAGCAGTGACTCGCGGGCGGGGGATACCGGGGAGCCATTTTTT.

This clone has only a few counts. This chain links TRBV28 with TRBJ2-1, with D tentatively TRBD2 (7 bases). Germline V gives CDR1 MDHEN, CDR2 SYDVKM. This CDR3 is built from 15 residues. V shed 5 bases and J shed 5 bases, with 16 bases lying between them. DNA for the CDR3: TGTGCCAGCAGTCAACGACTAGGGGGGGACAATGAGCAGTTCTTC. The encoded protein is CASSQRLGGDNEQFF.

This clone was detected ten times or more. The J gene is TRBJ2-2, the V gene TRBV14; possible D gene TRBD1, 5 bases. The germline gives CDR1 SGHDN, CDR2 FVKESK. The CDR3 extends over 15 amino acids. With 2 bases removed from V and 4 bases from J, the gap between germline ends came to 11 bases. CDR3 sequence: CASSQLGRGTGELFF. The DNA of the CDR3 is TGTGCCAGCAGCCAACTTGGTAGGGGCACCGGGGAGCTGTTTTTT.